The 31 T cell receptor beta chains below come from one sample, sequenced in a study of blood T cell repertoires in COVID-19. TCRdb's table, derived via immunoSEQ multiplex PCR, lists solely in-frame clones and lacks some. This sample has roughly 260,000 clones; around 80% occur once, and the top ten carry around 3.6%. Material: peripheral blood. The receptor set was obtained from a woman in her 40s with active or convalescent COVID-19.

A few counts support this clone. DNA of the CDR3: TGTGCCAGCAGCACCTCCGGGACACGCGGAGAAAAACTGTTTTTT. Protein product: CASSTSGTRGEKLFF. The chain recombines TRBV11-2 with TRBJ1-4; D perhaps matches TRBD1 (6 bases). The CDR3 is made up of 15 amino acids. CDR1 and CDR2 (germline): SGHAT, FQNNGV. The V end was cut by 5 bases, the J end by 8 bases, with 18 bases between. Full variable domain (remainder filled in from reference TRBV11-2 and TRBJ1-4): EAGVAQSPRYKIIEKRQSVAFWCNPISGHATLYWYQQILGQGPKLLIQFQNNGVVDDSQLPKDRFSAERLKGVDSTLKIQPAKLEDSAVYLCASSTSGTRGEKLFFGSGTQLSVL.

V is TRBV5-1 and J is TRBJ2-2, with 7 bases aligning to TRBD2. There are 14 residues in the CDR3. CDR1 and CDR2 from the germline V gene are SGHRS and YFSETQ. With 7 bases clipped from V and 2 bases from J, the junction kept 5 bases outside the gene matches. The CDR3, as DNA: TGCGCCAGCTCCGCGACTAGCAACACCGGGGAGCTGTTTTTT. This gives the protein CASSATSNTGELFF.

This chain connects TRBV10-3 to TRBJ2-7, with D perhaps TRBD1 (6 bases). V shed 6 bases and J shed 2 bases, with 17 bases lying between them. Germline V gene lookup returns CDR1 ENHRY and CDR2 SYGVKD. This CDR3 spans 15 amino acids. The CDR3 coding sequence is TGTGCCATCAGCGGGACACCCCCTGCAACCTACGAGCAGTACTTC. The encoded protein is CAISGTPPATYEQYF.

V is TRBV4-2 and J is TRBJ2-3, with 9 bases identical to TRBD2. The CDR3 extends over 16 amino acids. The germline gives CDR1 LGHNA, CDR2 YNFKEQ. V was clipped by 4 bases and J by 2 bases; unmatched bases: 7. The CDR3 here is CASSPRLAAPTDTQYF. The DNA of the CDR3 is TGTGCCAGCAGCCCCAGACTAGCGGCCCCCACAGATACGCAGTATTTT.

The chain uses TRBV6-5 and TRBJ1-5; D is unclear. V lost 6 bases, J lost 9 bases, and 12 bases lay in between. Germline V gene lookup returns CDR1 MNHEY and CDR2 SVGAGI. The CDR3 loop spans 12 amino acids. The CDR3 region is CASSYGDRPQHF. DNA of the CDR3: TGTGCCAGCAGCTACGGAGATCGGCCCCAGCATTTT.

The chain recombines TRBV30 with TRBJ1-2; possibly TRBD1 for D (6 bases). The germline V gene encodes CDR1 GTSNPN and CDR2 SVGIG (reference sequence). The CDR3 length is 10 residues. Trimming removed 2 bases from V and 13 bases from J, with 11 bases in between. CDR3 amino acids: CAWSQGIATF. DNA for the CDR3: TGTGCCTGGAGTCAGGGGATCGCCACCTTC.

The chain employs TRBV5-1 and TRBJ2-1; maybe TRBD1 (6 bases). Germline V gene data show CDR1 as SGHRS and CDR2 as YFSETQ. The V gene lost 2 bases and the J gene lost 7 bases, with 7 bases spanning the gap. This CDR3 region has 12 residues. Here the CDR3 reads CASSFRGNEQFF. CDR3 nucleotides: TGCGCCAGCAGCTTCAGGGGTAATGAGCAGTTCTTC.

The rearrangement joins TRBV20-1 to TRBJ1-1; D perhaps matches TRBD1 (6 bases). Germline V lookup: CDR1 DFQATT, CDR2 SNEGSKA (reference sequence). The CDR3 totals 11 residues. CDR3 in amino acids: CAGERGTEAFF. Here the CDR3 DNA reads TGCGCAGGGGAGAGAGGCACTGAAGCTTTCTTT.

Within the sample, this clone is medium-sized. The chain links TRBV19 to TRBJ1-1; a weak D match, TRBD1 (5 bases). The germline CDR1 and CDR2 sequences are LNHDA and SQIVND (reference sequence). The V and J ends lost 3 bases and 2 bases respectively, with 7 bases between them. The CDR3 is 13 amino acids. The CDR3 reads CASSMTANTEAFF. CDR3 DNA: TGTGCCAGTAGTATGACAGCCAACACTGAAGCTTTCTTT.

This clone was observed once. V usage is TRBV4-1 and J usage is TRBJ1-2; D remains ambiguous. The length of the CDR3 is 13 residues. The ends were cut back, 2 bases at V and 6 bases at J, with 10 bases in the middle. CDR1 and CDR2 (germline): MGHRA, YSYEKL. The CDR3 sequence: CASSQSHSDGYTF. The CDR3, as DNA: TGCGCCAGCAGCCAAAGTCACAGTGATGGCTACACCTTC.

This chain joins TRBV3-1 (or the pseudogene TRBV3-2) and TRBJ1-5; 8 bases are a match to TRBD1. Germline CDR1 and CDR2: LGHDT and YNNKEL (reference sequence). The CDR3 runs to 16 residues. V was clipped by 0 bases and J by 2 bases; unmatched bases: 3. In DNA form, the CDR3 reads TGTGCCAGCAGCCAAGATCCAGGGGGCGGCAATCAGCCCCAGCATTTT. Translation gives CASSQDPGGGNQPQHF.

The V call is TRBV28, the J call TRBJ1-2; D is possibly TRBD1 (6 bases). The CDR3 spans 15 residues. Germline V gives CDR1 MDHEN, CDR2 SYDVKM. Trimming left V 2 bases short and J 3 bases short, with 13 bases between. The CDR3 is CASSLIGQKHYGYTF. CDR3 in DNA: TGTGCCAGCAGTTTAATCGGACAGAAGCACTATGGCTACACCTTC.

The chain links TRBV18 to TRBJ1-1; the D is unclear. CDR1 is KGHSH and CDR2 is LQKENI in the germline V gene. This CDR3 comprises 15 residues. Trimming left V 0 bases short and J 3 bases short, with 11 bases between. CDR3 sequence: CASSPPAGTHTEAFF. The CDR3 nucleotides are TGTGCCAGCTCACCACCGGCAGGAACCCACACTGAAGCTTTCTTT.

The chain is built from TRBV5-1 and TRBJ2-7; 11 bases match TRBD1. The V and J ends lost 3 bases and 1 base, in that order; junction bases with no gene match: 3. The CDR3 totals 15 residues. CDR1 and CDR2 (germline): SGHRS, YFSETQ. The CDR3 DNA is TGCGCCAGCAGCTCCGGGACAGGGGGATCCTACGAGCAGTACTTC. Translated, it gives CASSSGTGGSYEQYF.

V is TRBV5-1 and J is TRBJ1-3; no definite D call. Germline V gene lookup returns CDR1 SGHRS and CDR2 YFSETQ. The V end lost 3 bases, the J end lost 0 bases, and 16 bases lay between the germline ends. There are 17 residues in the CDR3. The CDR3 loop is CASSSDRGPGSGNTIYF. Written as DNA, the CDR3 is TGCGCCAGCAGCTCTGACCGAGGGCCCGGCTCTGGAAACACCATATATTTT.

The chain links TRBV28 to TRBJ1-1, with D maybe TRBD1 (6 bases). Looked up from germline, CDR1 is MDHEN and CDR2 is SYDVKM. This CDR3 is 15 amino acids long. The V and J ends lost 6 bases and 1 base respectively, with 15 bases between them. As DNA, the CDR3 is TGTGCCAGCAGCCCTTCATCGACAGGGAACACTGAAGCTTTCTTT. Its protein product is CASSPSSTGNTEAFF.

The chain has TRBV9 and TRBJ1-1; D is undetermined. CDR1 is SGDLS, CDR2 YYNGEE, per germline. This CDR3 has 13 residues. Trimming stripped 4 bases from V and 1 base from J, with 8 bases between. CDR3 region: CASSMGGNTEAFF. The CDR3 DNA is TGTGCCAGCAGCATGGGAGGGAACACTGAAGCTTTCTTT.

By share of the sample, this clone is medium-sized (0.01 to 0.1%). CDR3 sequence reads: CASSASENQPQHF. The CDR3 nucleotides are TGTGCCAGCAGTGCCTCAGAGAATCAGCCCCAGCATTTT. The chain joins TRBV6-4 to TRBJ1-5; the D is unclear. Trimming removed 4 bases at V and 4 bases at J, with 8 bases between. Germline values: CDR1 MRHNA, CDR2 SNTAGT. CDR3 length equals 13 residues.

The CDR3: CASGRIRVEQYF. In DNA form, the CDR3 reads TGTGCCAGTGGGCGAATCAGAGTCGAGCAGTACTTC. The chain uses TRBV6-5 and TRBJ2-7; D uncertain. V was pared by 9 bases and J by 6 bases, with 15 bases between. The CDR3 consists of 12 residues. CDR1 and CDR2 (germline): MNHEY, SVGAGI.

This clone was seen more than once but under ten times. The rearrangement links TRBV27 to TRBJ1-2, with 8 bases matching TRBD1. Germline CDR1 reads MNHEY; CDR2 reads SMNVEV (reference sequence). V was pared by 7 bases and J by 3 bases, with 13 bases of the junction left unmatched. This CDR3 contains 16 residues. The CDR3 DNA follows: TGTGCCAGCACTCAGGGGGCGGGGAGGATGGACTATGGCTACACCTTC. Translating it yields CASTQGAGRMDYGYTF.

This clone occurred a few times. J is TRBJ1-5 and V is TRBV4-1, with D maybe TRBD1 (5 bases). CDR1 is MGHRA and CDR2 is YSYEKL in the germline V gene. The CDR3 has 15 residues. The V end lost 1 base, the J end lost 1 base, and 8 bases lay between the germline ends. The CDR3 loop is CASSQGRGSNQPQHF. The DNA of the CDR3 is TGCGCCAGCAGCCAAGGGAGGGGAAGCAATCAGCCCCAGCATTTT.

The chain carries TRBV3-1 (or the pseudogene TRBV3-2) and TRBJ2-1; 16 bases are shared with TRBD2. Trimming took 3 bases from V and 7 from J; bases not matched to a gene: 3. Germline CDR1 is LGHDT and CDR2 is YNNKEL (reference sequence). The CDR3 spans 16 residues. The CDR3 sequence is CASSQGTSGGVNEQFF. In DNA, the CDR3 is TGTGCCAGCAGCCAGGGGACTAGCGGGGGGGTAAATGAGCAGTTCTTC.

This clone has a handful of counts. The V call is TRBV28, the J call TRBJ2-7; no definite D call. Deletions cut 5 bases from V and 0 bases from J, with 14 bases between. Germline CDR1 is MDHEN and CDR2 is SYDVKM. This CDR3 contains 15 residues. The CDR3 loop is CASSPRGRSSYEQYF. The DNA for the CDR3 is TGTGCCAGCAGTCCCCGCGGTCGTAGCTCCTACGAGCAGTACTTC.

The rearrangement links TRBV6-5 to TRBJ1-1, with D hard to call. In germline, CDR1 is MNHEY, CDR2 SVGAGI. Trimming removed 4 bases at V and 8 bases at J, with 14 bases between. CDR3 length: 13 residues. CDR3 sequence: CASSWALLLEAFF. Written as DNA, the CDR3 is TGTGCCAGCAGTTGGGCCCTTCTCTTGGAAGCTTTCTTT.

The chain joins TRBV5-4 to TRBJ2-1; 7 nucleotides align to TRBD1. The CDR3 covers 19 residues. Trimming removed 4 bases from V and 0 bases from J; junction bases left unmatched: 16. Germline lookup yields CDR1 SGHNT and CDR2 YYREEE (reference sequence). For the CDR3, the DNA is TGTGCCAGCAGCCGGGGTAGGACAGGATCCGTTAGCTCCTACAATGAGCAGTTCTTC. It encodes CASSRGRTGSVSSYNEQFF. The whole variable domain, remainder taken from reference TRBV5-4 and TRBJ2-1, is ETGVTQSPTHLIKTRGQQVTLRCSSQSGHNTVSWYQQALGQGPQFIFQYYREEENGRGNFPPRFSGLQFPNYSSELNVNALELDDSALYLCASSRGRTGSVSSYNEQFFGPGTRLTVL.

The V and J genes are TRBV10-3 and TRBJ1-2, with a weak D call TRBD1 (5 bases). V lost 3 bases, J lost 3 bases, and 14 bases lay in between. The CDR3 spans 15 residues. Per the germline V gene, CDR1 is ENHRY and CDR2 is SYGVKD. CDR3 protein: CAISEGRVVDYGYTF. The CDR3 nucleotides are TGTGCCATCAGTGAAGGCAGGGTGGTGGACTATGGCTACACCTTC.

This rearrangement joins TRBV28 to TRBJ1-2, with D tentatively TRBD1 (5 bases). Germline CDR1 reads MDHEN; CDR2 reads SYDVKM. Trimming cost V 8 bases and J 6 bases, with 13 bases left between them. CDR3 size: 12 residues. CDR3 in amino acids: CASRPGRDGYTF. The DNA of the CDR3 is TGTGCCAGCCGCCCAGGGAGGGATGGCTACACCTTC.

CDR3 protein: CAWSDSIQGFVQPQHF. CDR3 DNA sequence: TGTGCCTGGAGTGATTCAATACAGGGGTTTGTTCAGCCCCAGCATTTT. The V gene is TRBV30, the J gene TRBJ1-5; 7 nucleotides align to TRBD1. The CDR3 spans 16 residues. Losses at the gene ends were 1 base for V and 6 bases for J; bases not matched to a gene: 12. Germline V CDR1 and CDR2: GTSNPN, SVGIG (reference sequence).

This rearrangement joins TRBV7-3 to TRBJ2-5; 9 bases fit TRBD2. The CDR3 extends over 15 amino acids. With V trimmed by 2 bases and J by 0 bases, 1 base remained unmatched. Germline CDR1 reads SGHTA; CDR2 reads FQGTGA. DNA for the CDR3: TGTGCCAGCAGCTTAGCGGGGGGGTACCAAGAGACCCAGTACTTC. Translation: CASSLAGGYQETQYF.

The chain joins TRBV28 to TRBJ1-1, with D unresolved. The germline V gene encodes CDR1 MDHEN and CDR2 SYDVKM. This CDR3 has 13 amino acids. The V end was cut by 3 bases, the J end by 9 bases, with 14 bases between. CDR3 bases: TGTGCCAGCAGTTTTAGCCGGGTCGCCCAAGCTTTCTTT. This gives the protein CASSFSRVAQAFF. The variable domain in full, completed from reference TRBV28 and TRBJ1-1, reads DVKVTQSSRYLVKRTGEKVFLECVQDMDHENMFWYRQDPGLGLRLIYFSYDVKMKEKGDIPEGYSVSREKKERFSLILESASTNQTSMYLCASSFSRVAQAFFGQGTRLTVV.

V usage is TRBV5-6 and J usage is TRBJ2-7; weak D call: TRBD1 (5 bases). CDR3 length: 13 residues. The V and J ends lost 1 base and 5 bases respectively, with 10 bases between them. Germline V gene data show CDR1 as SGHDT and CDR2 as YYEEEE. The CDR3, as DNA: TGTGCCAGCAGCTTGATAAGGGGAAACGAGCAGTACGTC. Protein: CASSLIRGNEQYV.